This is a list of T cell receptor beta chains from one sample in a study of cytomegalovirus exposure and HLA in healthy donors. Libraries were prepared by immunoSEQ multiplex PCR; TCRdb keeps only in-frame clonotypes and omits some of them. The data hold roughly 130,000 clones, with 65% to 75% observed a single time. Specimen: PBMCs. The receptor set was obtained from a middle-aged man in good health and CMV-seropositive. CDR3s include the opening cysteine and the closing phenylalanine or tryptophan. D genes are given only for firm matches. Clone size is not always given. Where it is, it says once, few, many or a class for expanded clones.

clone size	CDR3 length	D gene	V gene	J gene	CDR3 protein	CDR3 DNA
few	13	TRBD1	TRBV7-2	TRBJ2-7	CASSWTGAYEQYF	TGTGCCAGCAGCTGGACAGGGGCCTACGAGCAGTACTTC
.	14	TRBD2	TRBV5-1	TRBJ2-1	CASSLSGGANEQFF	TGCGCCAGCAGCTTGAGCGGGGGGGCCAATGAGCAGTTCTTC
.	14	.	TRBV5-1	TRBJ1-1	CASSTTGANTEAFF	TGCGCCAGCAGCACCACAGGAGCGAACACTGAAGCTTTCTTT
.	16	.	TRBV5-4	TRBJ1-2	CASSQSHLTENYGYTF	TGTGCCAGCAGCCAATCCCACTTAACAGAGAACTATGGCTACACCTTC
.	16	TRBD2	TRBV5-5	TRBJ2-3	CASSTLTSGRFDTQYF	TGTGCCAGCAGCACCCTGACTAGCGGGAGGTTCGATACGCAGTATTTT
.	12	.	TRBV5-1	TRBJ2-1	CASSIDNNEQFF	TGCGCCAGCAGCATCGACAACAATGAGCAGTTCTTC
.	14	.	TRBV10-3	TRBJ1-1	CAISERGLNTEAFF	TGTGCCATCAGTGAAAGAGGGCTAAACACTGAAGCTTTCTTT
.	15	.	TRBV15	TRBJ2-7	CATSRDRQAAHEQYF	TGTGCCACCAGCAGAGATCGACAGGCTGCCCACGAGCAGTACTTC
few	14	TRBD1	TRBV19	TRBJ1-5	CASSIQQGNQPQHF	TGTGCCAGTAGTATACAACAGGGGAATCAGCCCCAGCATTTT
.	14	TRBD1	TRBV5-6	TRBJ1-2	CASSPRQGIYGYTF	TGTGCCAGCAGCCCCCGACAGGGGATCTATGGCTACACCTTC
few	15	.	TRBV5-1	TRBJ2-7	CASSPTTGVSYEQYF	TGCGCCAGCAGCCCGACTACGGGAGTCAGTTACGAGCAGTACTTC
.	20	.	TRBV23-1	TRBJ2-7	CASTAIWGPKFGGDSYEQYF	TGCGCCAGCACCGCAATATGGGGTCCTAAGTTTGGCGGGGACTCCTACGAGCAGTACTTC
.	14	.	TRBV7-9	TRBJ2-3	CASSYNRDTDTQYF	TGTGCCAGCAGCTATAACAGGGACACAGATACGCAGTATTTT
once	15	TRBD1	TRBV27	TRBJ2-7	CASSLSSRGRYEQYF	TGTGCCAGCAGTTTATCCTCCAGGGGGCGATACGAGCAGTACTTC
.	15	TRBD1	TRBV11-3	TRBJ2-7	CASSPGTGVTYEQYF	TGTGCCAGCAGCCCAGGGACAGGAGTAACCTACGAGCAGTACTTC
.	13	TRBD1	TRBV19	TRBJ1-2	CASSLTGGDGYTF	TGTGCCAGTAGCCTGACAGGGGGCGATGGCTACACCTTC
few	15	.	TRBV6-6	TRBJ1-4	CASSPRGSTNEKLFF	TGTGCCAGCAGCCCAAGGGGGAGTACTAATGAAAAACTGTTTTTT
.	15	.	TRBV7-8	TRBJ2-7	CASTQTGGRILGRYF	TGTGCCAGCACCCAGACGGGCGGAAGAATCCTGGGGCGGTACTTC
.	15	.	TRBV13	TRBJ2-7	CASSLQGREAYEQYF	TGTGCCAGCAGCTTACAGGGGAGGGAGGCCTACGAGCAGTACTTC
.	14	TRBD2	TRBV5-1	TRBJ2-2	CASSRAGELGELFF	TGCGCCAGCAGCCGAGCGGGAGAACTCGGGGAGCTGTTTTTT
few	12	TRBD1	TRBV2	TRBJ2-7	CASSEGQGEQYF	TGTGCCAGCAGCGAGGGACAGGGCGAGCAGTACTTC
few	15	.	TRBV7-8	TRBJ2-7	CASSLVRVSSYEQYF	TGTGCCAGCAGCTTAGTGCGGGTATCCTCCTACGAGCAGTACTTC
.	14	TRBD1	TRBV6-4	TRBJ2-1	CASSDGQGAHEQFF	TGTGCCAGCAGTGACGGACAGGGGGCACATGAGCAGTTCTTC
.	16	.	TRBV5-6	TRBJ1-4	CASSLDGGRFNEKLFF	TGTGCCAGCAGCCTGGACGGGGGGCGATTCAATGAAAAACTGTTTTTT